This TCR beta chain came from a study of CD8 T cells in ankylosing spondylitis. The CDR3 runs 16 residues. V was pared by 3 bases and J by 5 bases, with 19 bases between. This clonotype was recorded many times. Each CDR3 protein gets one entry after TCRdb re-called the 5' RACE reads with MiXCR. This sample has around 210,000 distinct CDR3 sequences, with roughly 8.2% found just once. Sequencing was carried out using blood, either unsorted or a sorted T cell fraction (not recorded which). The J gene is TRBJ1-2, the V gene TRBV12-3 or TRBV12-4, with a possible D match to TRBD1 (5 bases). The sequence derives from a female donor with ankylosing spondylitis or in good health (not recorded which). DNA for the CDR3: TGTGCCAGCAGTTTGGCCTTTGGAAGGCAGGGATATGGCTACACCTTC. It specifies CASSLAFGRQGYGYTF.